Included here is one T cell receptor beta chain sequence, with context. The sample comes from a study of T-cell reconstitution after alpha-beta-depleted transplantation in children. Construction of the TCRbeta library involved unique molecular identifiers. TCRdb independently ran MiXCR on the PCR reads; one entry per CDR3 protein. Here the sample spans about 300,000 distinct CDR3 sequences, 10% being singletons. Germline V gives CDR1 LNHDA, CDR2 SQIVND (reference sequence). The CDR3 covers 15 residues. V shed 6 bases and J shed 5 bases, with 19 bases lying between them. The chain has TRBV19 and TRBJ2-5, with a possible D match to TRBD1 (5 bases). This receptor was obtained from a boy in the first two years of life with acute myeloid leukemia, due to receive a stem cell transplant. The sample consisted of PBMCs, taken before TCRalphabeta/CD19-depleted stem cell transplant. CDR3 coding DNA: TGTGCCAGTAGCCCCCACACAGGTCGGAAGGAGACCCAGTACTTC. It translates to CASSPHTGRKETQYF.